These T cell receptor beta chains were read from a single sample in a study of response to subunit inactivated influenza vaccine. TCRdb fed the RT-PCR reads into MiXCR, producing one record per CDR3 protein. The table includes around 580,000 distinct CDR3 sequences, less than 15% detected once. The sequenced sample was PBMCs from blood, obtained 11 to 12 days after vaccination. These receptors originate from a man aged 50-60 years who received an inactivated influenza vaccine. The CDR3 runs from the conserved cysteine through the conserved F or W. The D gene is left open where the match is weak. Clone size is shown for a subset of rows, as once, few, many or a class of expanded clone.

clone_size,d_call,j_call,v_call,cdr3_aa,cdr3_nt
NA,TRBD2,TRBJ2-7,TRBV5-1,CASRAGGLARYEQYF,TGCGCCAGCAGGGCAGGCGGACTAGCGAGGTACGAGCAGTACTTC
NA,NA,TRBJ2-3,TRBV20-1,CSARPGGMTDTQYF,TGCAGTGCTAGACCCGGGGGAATGACAGATACGCAGTATTTT
few,TRBD1,TRBJ2-5,TRBV24-1,CATSALGTDQETQYF,TGTGCCACCAGTGCCCTAGGGACAGACCAAGAGACCCAGTACTTC
few,TRBD2,TRBJ2-3,TRBV7-2,CASSFIRGGTDTQYF,TGTGCCAGCAGCTTTATTCGGGGGGGCACAGATACGCAGTATTTT
NA,TRBD2,TRBJ2-2,TRBV5-1,CASRRGDTGELFF,TGCGCCAGCAGGCGGGGGGACACCGGGGAGCTGTTTTTT
NA,NA,TRBJ2-7,TRBV29-1,CSVEYSGGSEQYF,TGCAGCGTTGAATATTCCGGTGGCTCCGAGCAGTACTTC
few,NA,TRBJ2-3,TRBV4-3,CASSLGSAFLQYF,TGCGCCAGCAGCCTCGGGTCGGCGTTTTTGCAGTATTTT
few,TRBD1,TRBJ2-7,TRBV2,CAILDRDSYEQYF,TGTGCCATACTCGACAGGGACTCCTACGAGCAGTACTTC
few,NA,TRBJ1-5,TRBV10-3,CAISESIGYGQPQHF,TGTGCCATCAGTGAGTCGATAGGGTACGGGCAGCCCCAGCATTTT
NA,TRBD1,TRBJ1-6,TRBV7-2,CASSFLGQGGSPLHF,TGTGCCAGCAGCTTCTTAGGACAGGGCGGCTCACCCCTCCACTTT
NA,TRBD2,TRBJ2-2,TRBV12-3/TRBV12-4,CASSFRQRGGWGAGELFF,TGTGCCAGCAGTTTTAGGCAGCGGGGGGGCTGGGGCGCCGGGGAGCTGTTTTTT
few,NA,TRBJ1-2,TRBV7-2,CASSPRGPSYYGYTF,TGTGCCAGCAGCCCCCGGGGGCCTTCCTACTATGGCTACACCTTC
few,TRBD1,TRBJ2-6,TRBV6-1,CASTNRGSGANVLTF,TGTGCCAGCACAAACAGGGGATCCGGGGCCAACGTCCTGACTTTC
many,TRBD1,TRBJ2-7,TRBV20-1,CSARDPGGFYEQYF,TGCAGTGCTAGAGATCCAGGGGGCTTCTACGAGCAGTACTTC
NA,NA,TRBJ2-1,TRBV4-2,CASSQDLGSNNEQFF,TGTGCCAGCAGCCAAGATTTGGGCTCAAACAATGAGCAGTTCTTC
many,NA,TRBJ2-1,TRBV7-2,CASSRRGRANYNEQFF,TGTGCCAGCAGCCGGAGGGGCAGGGCAAATTACAATGAGCAGTTCTTC
few,NA,TRBJ1-3,TRBV11-2,CASSFDRNTIYF,TGTGCCAGCAGCTTTGATCGAAACACCATATATTTT
NA,NA,TRBJ1-2,TRBV4-3,CASSQDKDTSLYGYTF,TGCGCCAGCAGCCAAGATAAGGACACTTCTTTGTATGGCTACACCTTC
NA,NA,TRBJ2-3,TRBV28,CASRGTQGSADTQYF,TGTGCCAGCAGGGGGACCCAGGGGTCGGCAGATACGCAGTATTTT
few,TRBD1,TRBJ1-6,TRBV20-1,CSARRQGNSPLHF,TGCAGTGCTCGCCGACAGGGCAATTCACCCCTCCACTTT
many,NA,TRBJ1-3,TRBV12-3/TRBV12-4,CASSILGYSGNTIYF,TGTGCCAGCAGTATCCTAGGGTACTCTGGAAACACCATATATTTT
NA,NA,TRBJ1-2,TRBV7-2,CASSSTGQTYGYTF,TGTGCCAGCAGTTCCACAGGACAGACATATGGCTACACCTTC
NA,NA,TRBJ2-7,TRBV6-1,CASSEHPRGHEQYF,TGTGCCAGCAGTGAACACCCCAGGGGACACGAGCAGTACTTC
NA,NA,TRBJ1-1,TRBV10-2,CASSLIRELNTEAFF,TGCGCCAGCAGCTTGATCAGGGAGTTGAACACTGAAGCTTTCTTT
NA,NA,TRBJ2-5,TRBV6-2/TRBV6-3,CASSYRAGGETQYF,TGTGCCAGCAGTTACCGGGCCGGCGGAGAGACCCAGTACTTC
NA,TRBD1,TRBJ2-7,TRBV4-3,CASSQGQGINEQYF,TGCGCCAGCAGCCAGGGACAGGGGATCAACGAGCAGTACTTC
few,NA,TRBJ1-6,TRBV20-1,CSARDGRRQFNSPLHF,TGCAGTGCTAGAGATGGGAGACGTCAGTTTAATTCACCCCTCCACTTT
NA,NA,TRBJ1-1,TRBV29-1,CSVEDRLNTEAFF,TGCAGCGTTGAGGACAGATTGAACACTGAAGCTTTCTTT
few,TRBD1,TRBJ1-2,TRBV28,CASREGTVNYGYTF,TGTGCCAGCAGGGAAGGGACAGTCAACTATGGCTACACCTTC
NA,NA,TRBJ2-7,TRBV7-9,CASSLTDRNEQYF,TGTGCCAGCAGCTTAACCGACAGGAACGAGCAGTACTTC
few,NA,TRBJ2-1,TRBV12-5,CASGPGGNEQFF,TGTGCTAGTGGCCCCGGCGGCAATGAGCAGTTCTTC
NA,NA,TRBJ1-5,TRBV15,CATSRDHRADSNQPQHF,TGTGCCACCAGCAGGGACCATAGGGCGGATAGCAATCAGCCCCAGCATTTT